Below, 27 T cell receptor beta chains from the same sample are listed, as sequenced in a study of long-term antiretroviral therapy in people with HIV. The assay used was immunoSEQ (version v3.0), run at survey level. Libraries were prepared by immunoSEQ multiplex PCR; TCRdb keeps only in-frame clonotypes and omits some of them. The sample includes some 28,000 clones, around 93% of them seen just once. The specimen was unsorted PBMCs, collected 5.3 years after starting antiretroviral therapy. All receptors derive from a man between 45 and 60 years old with HIV.

This chain uses TRBV27 with TRBJ1-1; D possibly corresponds to TRBD1 (5 bases). The germline V and J ends were trimmed by 3 bases and 1 base, with 15 bases remaining between them. CDR3 size: 16 residues. The V gene's germline CDR1 is MNHEY and CDR2 SMNVEV (reference sequence). This chain's CDR3 is CASSFVAGQQNTEAFF. As DNA, the CDR3 is TGTGCCAGCAGTTTTGTTGCAGGGCAACAGAACACTGAAGCTTTCTTT.

This chain connects TRBV2 to TRBJ2-2; TRBD1 matches 8 bases. Trimming took 7 bases from V and 3 from J; bases not matched to a gene: 7. The CDR3 loop spans 15 amino acids. Germline V gene sequence: CDR1 SNHLY, CDR2 FYNNEI. CDR3 bases: TGTGCCAGCATCCAGGGGGCTTCGGACACCGGGGAGCTGTTTTTT. It is translated as CASIQGASDTGELFF.

V and J are TRBV19 and TRBJ1-5; D is perhaps TRBD1 (6 bases). Germline CDR1 and CDR2: LNHDA and SQIVND (reference sequence). The CDR3 totals 14 residues. Trimming took off 5 bases at V and 4 bases at J, with 12 bases between the two ends. The CDR3 DNA follows: TGTGCCAGTAGTCCACAGCAGGGGAATCAGCCCCAGCATTTT. This encodes CASSPQQGNQPQHF.

The V gene is TRBV11-2, the J gene TRBJ2-7, with no clear D. The CDR3 is made up of 15 amino acids. Trimming took off 0 bases at V and 0 bases at J, with 9 bases between the two ends. CDR1 and CDR2 from the germline V gene are SGHAT and FQNNGV. The CDR3 sequence is CASSLDVSSSYEQYF. The CDR3, as DNA: TGTGCCAGCAGCTTAGATGTTAGCAGCTCCTACGAGCAGTACTTC.

This clone has only one observation. The chain couples TRBV11-2 to TRBJ1-2; 7 nucleotides line up with TRBD1. V gave up 2 bases and J gave up 6 bases; unmatched junction bases: 3. CDR3 length equals 13 residues. The germline V gene has CDR1 SGHAT and CDR2 FQNNGV. CDR3 protein: CASSLTQGNGYTF. CDR3 DNA sequence: TGTGCCAGCAGCTTAACACAGGGGAATGGCTACACCTTC.

The CDR3 DNA is TGTGCCAGCAGCAAATCCCGACAGGGGGGGCGAGAGACCCAGTACTTC. Encoded protein: CASSKSRQGGRETQYF. This chain uses TRBV5-4 with TRBJ2-5; TRBD1 agrees at 9 bases. V was pared by 4 bases and J by 4 bases, with 11 bases of the junction left unmatched. CDR3 length equals 16 residues. Germline CDR1 reads SGHNT; CDR2 reads YYREEE (reference sequence).

The rearrangement joins TRBV6-5 to TRBJ1-3; unclear D gene. Trimming took 8 bases from V and 0 from J, leaving 2 bases between them. The CDR3 spans 11 residues. The germline V gene has CDR1 MNHEY and CDR2 SVGAGI. The DNA for the CDR3 is TGTGCCAGCTTCTCTGGAAACACCATATATTTT. Its translation is CASFSGNTIYF.

The chain links TRBV29-1 to TRBJ2-1; maybe TRBD1 (5 bases). Germline V gives CDR1 SQVTM, CDR2 ANQGSEA. V gave up 0 bases and J gave up 8 bases, with 11 bases separating them. The CDR3 loop spans 13 amino acids. CDR3 protein: CSVEDRQGYEQFF. CDR3 DNA: TGCAGCGTTGAAGATCGGCAGGGCTATGAGCAGTTCTTC.

The CDR3 protein is CAWSPWTGYEQYF. The CDR3, as DNA: TGTGCCTGGAGTCCCTGGACAGGCTACGAGCAGTACTTC. The V call is TRBV30, the J call TRBJ2-7; 7 bases are shared with TRBD1. CDR3 length: 13 amino acids. CDR1 and CDR2 (germline): GTSNPN, SVGIG (reference sequence). Unmatched junction bases numbered 4, after V lost 2 bases and J lost 3 bases.

The chain has TRBV11-2 and TRBJ2-7; TRBD1 is a possible D gene (5 bases). V dropped 3 bases and J dropped 0 bases, with 12 bases sitting between them. The CDR3 consists of 15 residues. Germline loops: CDR1 SGHAT, CDR2 FQNNGV. The DNA of the CDR3 is TGTGCCAGCAGCTTCGAAGACAGCCCCTCCTACGAGCAGTACTTC. Residues: CASSFEDSPSYEQYF. Full variable domain (outside the CDR3, taken from reference TRBV11-2 and TRBJ2-7): EAGVAQSPRYKIIEKRQSVAFWCNPISGHATLYWYQQILGQGPKLLIQFQNNGVVDDSQLPKDRFSAERLKGVDSTLKIQPAKLEDSAVYLCASSFEDSPSYEQYFGPGTRLTVT.

The V call is TRBV18, the J call TRBJ1-3; D not certain. The CDR3 extends over 14 amino acids. V gave up 2 bases and J gave up 4 bases, with 9 bases separating them. Germline V gene sequence: CDR1 KGHSH, CDR2 LQKENI. The CDR3 sequence: CASSPEVGGNTIYF. The CDR3 bases are TGTGCCAGCTCACCAGAGGTAGGAGGAAACACCATATATTTT.

The V and J genes are TRBV6-5 and TRBJ2-2; TRBD1 matches 7 bases. Per the germline V gene, CDR1 is MNHEY and CDR2 is SVGAGI. CDR3 length equals 13 residues. V was clipped by 5 bases and J by 5 bases; unmatched bases: 2. The CDR3 sequence is CASSIQGTGELFF. CDR3 in DNA: TGTGCCAGCAGTATACAGGGGACCGGGGAGCTGTTTTTT.

The chain recombines TRBV7-2 with TRBJ2-7; the D call may be TRBD1 or TRBD2 (5 bases each). The V gene's germline CDR1 is SGHTA and CDR2 FQGNSA. The germline V and J ends were trimmed by 0 bases and 6 bases, with 12 bases remaining between them. CDR3 length equals 14 residues. The CDR3, as DNA: TGTGCCAGCAGCTTAGCCAGGGACGCGTTCGAGCAGTACTTC. The encoded protein is CASSLARDAFEQYF.

The chain is built from TRBV6-5 and TRBJ1-5, with 7 bases aligning to TRBD1. J was trimmed by 4 bases and V by 0 bases; bases with no gene match: 3. CDR3 length equals 15 residues. The germline V gene encodes CDR1 MNHEY and CDR2 SVGAGI. The CDR3 here is CASSYSTGDNQPQHF. The CDR3 nucleotides are TGTGCCAGCAGTTACTCAACAGGGGATAATCAGCCCCAGCATTTT.

This rearrangement joins TRBV5-4 to TRBJ1-4; D perhaps matches TRBD1 (6 bases). V lost 5 bases and J lost 8, with 10 bases in between. CDR1 and CDR2 (germline): SGHNT, YYREEE (reference sequence). CDR3 length equals 12 residues. The DNA for the CDR3 is TGTGCCAGCAGTTATGACAGGGAAAAACTGTTTTTT. Its protein product is CASSYDREKLFF.

J is TRBJ1-2 and V is TRBV6-5; TRBD1 matches 7 bases. V shed 5 bases and J 6 bases; nucleotides not matched to a gene: 9. CDR3 length equals 14 residues. Germline V gene data show CDR1 as MNHEY and CDR2 as SVGAGI. The CDR3 region is CASSPDRDENGYTF. The CDR3 nucleotides read TGTGCCAGCAGTCCAGACAGGGATGAGAATGGCTACACCTTC.

The rearrangement links TRBV29-1 to TRBJ2-4; 9 nucleotides align to TRBD1. The germline V gene encodes CDR1 SQVTM and CDR2 ANQGSEA. The CDR3 runs to 12 residues. Germline trimming cut 6 bases from V and 7 bases from J; bases unmatched to any gene: 4. Written as DNA, the CDR3 is TGCAGCGTAGTGGACAGGGGTAACATTCAGTACTTC. Its protein is CSVVDRGNIQYF. Combining the CDR3 with reference TRBV29-1 and TRBJ2-4 gives the whole variable domain SAVISQKPSRDICQRGTSLTIQCQVDSQVTMMFWYRQQPGQSLTLIATANQGSEATYESGFVIDKFPISRPNLTFSTLTVSNMSPEDSSIYLCSVVDRGNIQYFGAGTRLSVL.

This clone was seen only once. The chain employs TRBV19 and TRBJ1-5; weak D call: TRBD1 (5 bases). CDR1 is LNHDA and CDR2 is SQIVND in the germline V gene (reference sequence). The ends were cut back, 5 bases at V and 5 bases at J, with 13 bases in the middle. The CDR3 runs 14 residues. CDR3: CASSEGWDYQPQHF. The CDR3 DNA reads TGTGCCAGTAGTGAGGGGTGGGATTATCAGCCCCAGCATTTT.

The chain carries TRBV19 and TRBJ1-2; 12 bases fit TRBD1. The J segment lost 5 bases and the V segment lost 3 bases, leaving 10 bases of the junction unmatched. From germline, CDR1 is LNHDA and CDR2 SQIVND (reference sequence). The CDR3 is 17 residues long. The chain's CDR3 is CASSINAGTGGLYGYTF. DNA of the CDR3: TGTGCCAGTAGTATTAACGCCGGGACAGGGGGCTTATATGGCTACACCTTC.

For this clone: Other nucleotide sequences from this sample produce the same CDR3. V is TRBV5-6 and J is TRBJ1-2; the D gene is possibly TRBD1 (5 bases). This CDR3 region has 13 residues. V gave up 1 base and J gave up 7 bases, with 11 bases separating them. CDR1 and CDR2 from the germline V gene are SGHDT and YYEEEE. The CDR3 is CASSLPSGSGYTF. Written as DNA, the CDR3 is TGTGCCAGCAGCTTGCCCTCAGGGAGTGGCTACACCTTC.

The J gene is TRBJ2-4, the V gene TRBV27, with D perhaps matching TRBD2 (6 bases). Deletions cut 3 bases from V and 1 base from J, with 10 bases between. This CDR3 comprises 15 residues. Germline lookup yields CDR1 MNHEY and CDR2 SMNVEV (reference sequence). The CDR3: CASSFAGQAKNIQYF. CDR3 sequence (DNA): TGTGCCAGCAGTTTTGCGGGGCAGGCCAAAAACATTCAGTACTTC.

The V and J genes are TRBV5-4 and TRBJ2-3, with D perhaps assigned TRBD1 or TRBD2 (5 bases each). CDR1 and CDR2 from the germline V gene are SGHNT and YYREEE (reference sequence). V was pared by 5 bases and J by 1 base, with 11 bases between. The CDR3 runs to 14 residues. The CDR3 loop reads CASSSGPGTDTQYF. The DNA of the CDR3 is TGTGCCAGCAGTTCGGGGCCCGGCACAGATACGCAGTATTTT. The full variable domain, with the rest looked up from reference TRBV5-4 and TRBJ2-3, is ETGVTQSPTHLIKTRGQQVTLRCSSQSGHNTVSWYQQALGQGPQFIFQYYREEENGRGNFPPRFSGLQFPNYSSELNVNALELDDSALYLCASSSGPGTDTQYFGPGTRLTVL.

V and J are TRBV11-2 and TRBJ2-7; 9 nucleotides align to TRBD2. This CDR3 is built from 16 residues. Germline V gene data show CDR1 as SGHAT and CDR2 as FQNNGV. J lost 5 bases, V lost 0 bases, and 8 bases had no gene match. This chain's CDR3 is CASSLDGRGGIHEQYF. The CDR3 nucleotides read TGTGCCAGCAGCTTAGATGGGCGGGGGGGCATCCACGAGCAGTACTTC.

The chain uses TRBV30 and TRBJ1-4; no clear D gene. CDR1 is GTSNPN, CDR2 SVGIG, per germline (reference sequence). The CDR3 is made up of 15 amino acids. Trimming took 0 bases from V and 5 from J, leaving 13 bases between them. Here the CDR3 reads CAWSVKGIGNEKLFF. The DNA for the CDR3 is TGTGCCTGGAGTGTTAAAGGGATAGGAAATGAAAAACTGTTTTTT.

The genes are TRBV9 and TRBJ2-1, with D tentatively TRBD2 (6 bases). Germline loops: CDR1 SGDLS, CDR2 YYNGEE. Trimming removed 7 bases from V and 3 bases from J, with 11 bases in between. The CDR3 totals 13 residues. CDR3 protein: CASPGENYNEQFF. The CDR3 DNA reads TGTGCCAGCCCGGGAGAAAACTACAATGAGCAGTTCTTC.

The chain uses TRBV19 and TRBJ2-7; TRBD1 aligns across 8 bases. The CDR3 spans 14 residues. With V trimmed by 6 bases and J by 2 bases, 6 bases remained unmatched. Germline V lookup: CDR1 LNHDA, CDR2 SQIVND (reference sequence). CDR3 residues: CASRRTGPTYEQYF. In DNA, the CDR3 is TGTGCCAGTAGGCGGACAGGGCCCACCTACGAGCAGTACTTC.

The CDR3 protein is CASSRPGRSYNEQFF. CDR3 coding DNA: TGTGCCAGCAGCAGACCCGGACGGTCCTACAATGAGCAGTTCTTC. The chain joins TRBV21-1 to TRBJ2-1. TRBV21-1 has pseudogene status. The CDR3 loop spans 15 amino acids.